What follows describes a single T cell receptor beta chain. These data are taken from a study of CD8 T cells in Susac syndrome. Sequencing of TCR beta, carried out with a high-throughput approach, was applied to CD8+ and CD4+ T cells from the blood. Healthy donors served as the controls. They were matched for age and sex. This CDR3 has 13 residues. The germline V and J ends were trimmed by 8 bases and 2 bases, with 15 bases remaining between them. Germline CDR1 reads DFQATT; CDR2 reads SNEGSKA (reference sequence). RNA was extracted with the RNeasy kit, and a quantity of roughly 0.45 to 1 ug was reverse transcribed using random hexamers. Amplification of TCR beta CDR3 by immunoSEQ multiplex PCR spanned 54 Vbeta and 13 Jbeta. TCRdb recomputed calls from the immunoSEQ multiplex PCR reads with MiXCR, one row per CDR3 protein. The sample consists of fewer than 150,000 distinct CDR3 sequences, roughly 96% of them appearing once.

The clonotype originates from a human donor in good health. The genes are TRBV20-1 and TRBJ1-2; the D is unclear. Input material: CD4+ T cells from PBMCs. CDR3 amino acids: CSLAEGGNYGYTF. The DNA of the CDR3 is TGCAGTTTGGCGGAGGGAGGCAACTATGGCTACACCTTC.